The clone carrying this TCR beta chain was seen at least ten times. Its specificity is not known. Trimming shortened V by 2 bases and J by 4 bases, and 5 bases separated the two germline ends. Germline V lookup: CDR1 MNHEY, CDR2 SVGEGT. The CDR3 totals 13 residues. This sample stems from a study of T cells in Graves' hyperthyroidism and ophthalmopathy. RNA transcripts provided the source from which TCR beta CDR3 regions were amplified. HTBI primers were the set used in a first-round RT-PCR of the TCR CDR3. TCRdb ran MiXCR on the multiplex PCR reads and lists one entry per CDR3 protein. The repertoire has fewer than 900,000 distinct CDR3 sequences, about 16% of them found once; the top ten carry 8.4%. The study, taken as a whole, reports: Appearing also in blood were most of the thyroid clonotypes expanded above 0.001.

The sequence was obtained from a man aged 18 to 35 with Graves' hyperthyroidism. This rearrangement joins TRBV6-2 or TRBV6-3 to TRBJ2-2; no firm D call. What was sequenced was blood. Here the CDR3 DNA reads TGTGCCAGCAGTTACGGAGTCACCGGGGAGCTGTTTTTT. This gives the protein CASSYGVTGELFF.